The 8 T cell receptor beta chains presented below share a single source sample, sequenced in a study of T cell clusters in autoimmune cytopenias. TRB was amplified from about 250 ng of peripheral blood genomic DNA per sample. TRB was amplified by touch-down multiplex PCR, primer pools A and B combined. Following a re-call of the multiplex PCR reads, TCRdb has one entry per CDR3 protein and lacks DNA. The listing contains about 12,000 distinct CDR3 sequences. The data also belong to a second study, concerning T cell repertoires in aging, cancer and after chemotherapy.

Sequenced material: peripheral blood. The receptors come from a human donor in good health.

The V gene is TRBV4-3, the J gene TRBJ2-6; no DNA is available, so the TRBD1 call from TCRdb remains unchecked. This CDR3 spans 16 amino acids. Germline V lookup: CDR1 LGHNA, CDR2 YSLEER. The CDR3: CASSQDQGAGANVLTF.

In terms of frequency, this clonotype is medium-sized. The chain links TRBV7-9 to TRBJ2-1. CDR1 is SEHNR, CDR2 FQNEAQ, per germline (reference sequence). The CDR3 is made up of 12 amino acids. The chain's CDR3 is CASSLLDNEQFF.

J is TRBJ2-3 and V is TRBV18; checking the TCRdb D call of TRBD1 is not possible without DNA. CDR1 is KGHSH and CDR2 is LQKENI in the germline V gene. The CDR3 extends over 14 amino acids. CDR3 protein: CASSPDRARDTQYF.

The chain combines TRBV20-1 with TRBJ2-4. This CDR3 spans 15 amino acids. The germline V gene encodes CDR1 DFQATT and CDR2 SNEGSKA (reference sequence). The CDR3 sequence is CSAEERNIAKNIQYF.

This clonotype is deemed medium-sized by its frequency. The chain uses TRBV30 and TRBJ2-2. CDR1 GTSNPN and CDR2 SVGIG come from the germline V gene (reference sequence). This CDR3 has 12 residues. CDR3 residues: CALDRSGGELFF.

V gene TRBV20-1 combines with J gene TRBJ2-5; TCRdb's D gene call, TRBD2, goes unchecked for lack of DNA. From germline, CDR1 is DFQATT and CDR2 SNEGSKA (reference sequence). The CDR3 length is 15 residues. The CDR3 spells CSVPRTSGGAKTQYF.

J is TRBJ2-4 and V is TRBV5-5; TCRdb's assignment of TRBD1 cannot be checked, as there is no DNA. Per germline, CDR1 SGHKS and CDR2 YYEKEE (reference sequence). The CDR3 is 17 residues long. CDR3 sequence reads: CASSLGDSRLAKNIQYF.

The chain combines TRBV6-1 with TRBJ1-3. The CDR3 is made up of 16 amino acids. The germline gives CDR1 MNHNS, CDR2 SASEGT. The CDR3 loop reads CASSESSGSPGNTIYF.